This T cell receptor (beta chain) is drawn from a study of T-cell memory formation after mild COVID-19. MiXCR, run by TCRdb on the 5' RACE reads, gives a single entry per CDR3 protein. The table shows about 560,000 distinct CDR3 sequences, with around a sixth occurring only once. This CDR3 is built from 13 residues. CDR1 and CDR2 (germline): LGHNT, FRNRAP. The chain joins TRBV12-5 to TRBJ2-5, with unresolved D. Near its end, the DNA agrees better with TRBJ2-7, so the J call may be wrong. This sequence originates from an adult woman who had mild COVID-19 (a few samples of this study predate the infection). Cell type and time point are not known. The material sequenced was PBMCs or a T cell subset sorted from them (not recorded which). The CDR3 DNA reads TGTGCTAGTGGTGGCGGCAGAGACTACGAGCAGTACTTC. This translates into CASGGGRDYEQYF.